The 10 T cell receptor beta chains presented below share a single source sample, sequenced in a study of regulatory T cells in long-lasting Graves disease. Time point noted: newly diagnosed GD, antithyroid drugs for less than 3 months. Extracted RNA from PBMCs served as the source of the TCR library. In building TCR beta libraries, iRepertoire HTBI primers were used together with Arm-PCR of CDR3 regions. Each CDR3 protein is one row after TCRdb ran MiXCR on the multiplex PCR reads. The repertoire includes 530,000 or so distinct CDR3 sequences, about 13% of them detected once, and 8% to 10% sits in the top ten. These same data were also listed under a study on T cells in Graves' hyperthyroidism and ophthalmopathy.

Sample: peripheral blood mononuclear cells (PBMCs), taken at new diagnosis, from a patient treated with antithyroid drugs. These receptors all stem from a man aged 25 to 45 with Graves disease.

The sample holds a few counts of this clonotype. This chain's CDR3 is CASSRGGGYNEQFF. The CDR3 nucleotides are TGTGCCAGCAGCCGGGGCGGGGGTTACAATGAGCAGTTCTTC. The chain recombines TRBV3-1 with TRBJ2-1; 7 nucleotides agree with TRBD2. Germline CDR1 and CDR2: LGHDT and YNNKEL (reference sequence). The J segment lost 4 bases and the V segment lost 4 bases, leaving 4 bases of the junction unmatched. The CDR3 contains 14 residues.

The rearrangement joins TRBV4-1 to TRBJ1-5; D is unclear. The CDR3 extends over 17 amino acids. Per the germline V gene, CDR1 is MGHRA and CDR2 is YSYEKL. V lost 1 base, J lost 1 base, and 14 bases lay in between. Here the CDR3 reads CASSQASAGLSNQPQHF. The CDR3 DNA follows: TGCGCCAGCAGCCAAGCTTCCGCGGGCTTGAGCAATCAGCCCCAGCATTTT.

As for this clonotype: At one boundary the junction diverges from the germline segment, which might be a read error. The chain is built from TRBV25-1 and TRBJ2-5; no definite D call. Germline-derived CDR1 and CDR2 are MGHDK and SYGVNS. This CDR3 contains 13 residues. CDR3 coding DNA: TGTGCCAGCACGCATTCGCAGCAAGAGACCCTGTACTTC. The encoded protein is CASTHSQQETLYF.

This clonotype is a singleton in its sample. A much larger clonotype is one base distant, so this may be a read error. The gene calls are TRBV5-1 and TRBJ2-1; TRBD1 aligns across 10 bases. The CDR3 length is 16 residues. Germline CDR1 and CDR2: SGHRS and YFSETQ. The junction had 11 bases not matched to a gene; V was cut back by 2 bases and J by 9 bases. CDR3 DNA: TGCGCCAGCAGCTTCGACCTACCGGGACAGGGGCGTGAGCAGTTCTTC. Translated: CASSFDLPGQGREQFF.

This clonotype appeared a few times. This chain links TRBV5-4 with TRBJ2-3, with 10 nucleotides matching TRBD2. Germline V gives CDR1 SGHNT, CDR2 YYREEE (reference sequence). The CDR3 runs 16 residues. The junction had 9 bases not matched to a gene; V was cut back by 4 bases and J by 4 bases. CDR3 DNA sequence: TGTGCCAGCAGCCTGAGAGCGGGAGGGTCGGCAGATACGCAGTATTTT. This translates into CASSLRAGGSADTQYF.

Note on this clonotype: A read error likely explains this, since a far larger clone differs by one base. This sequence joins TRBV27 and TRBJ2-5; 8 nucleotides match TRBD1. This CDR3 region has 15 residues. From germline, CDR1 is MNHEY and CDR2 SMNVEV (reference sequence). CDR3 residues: CAGSPRQGAVETQYF. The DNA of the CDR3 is TGTGCCGGCAGTCCACGGCAGGGGGCGGTCGAGACCCAGTACTTC.

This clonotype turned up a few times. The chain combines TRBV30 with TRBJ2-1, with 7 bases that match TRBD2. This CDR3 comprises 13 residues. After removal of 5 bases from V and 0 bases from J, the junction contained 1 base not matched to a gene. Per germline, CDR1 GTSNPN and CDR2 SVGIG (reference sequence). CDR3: CAWAGDSYNEQFF. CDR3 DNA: TGTGCCTGGGCGGGGGACTCCTACAATGAGCAGTTCTTC.

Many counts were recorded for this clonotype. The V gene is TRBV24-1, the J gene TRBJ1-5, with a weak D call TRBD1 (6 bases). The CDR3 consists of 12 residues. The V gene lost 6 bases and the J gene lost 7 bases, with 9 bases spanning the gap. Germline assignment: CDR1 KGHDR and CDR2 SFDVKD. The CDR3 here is CATSRQDQPQHF. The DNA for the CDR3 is TGTGCCACCAGTCGACAGGACCAGCCCCAGCATTTT.

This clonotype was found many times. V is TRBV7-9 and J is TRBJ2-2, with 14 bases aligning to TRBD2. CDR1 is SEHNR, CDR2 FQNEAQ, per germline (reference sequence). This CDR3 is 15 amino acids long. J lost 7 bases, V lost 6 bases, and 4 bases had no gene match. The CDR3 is CASRGLAGDFGELFF. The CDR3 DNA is TGTGCCAGCAGGGGACTAGCGGGAGATTTCGGGGAGCTGTTTTTT.

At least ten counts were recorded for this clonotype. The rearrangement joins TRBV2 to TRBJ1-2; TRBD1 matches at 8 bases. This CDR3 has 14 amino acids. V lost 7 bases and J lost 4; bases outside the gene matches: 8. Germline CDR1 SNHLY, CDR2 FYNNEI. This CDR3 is CASTQDRALYGYTF. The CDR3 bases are TGTGCCAGCACCCAGGACAGGGCACTCTATGGCTACACCTTC.